The source of this T cell receptor (beta chain) is a study of shared clonotypes between healthy human individuals. Study summary: CD8 memory received one plate per donor, CD8 naive two, CD4 memory three and CD4 naive three.

This CDR3 is 16 amino acids long. In germline, CDR1 is SGHDN, CDR2 FVKESK. The V gene lost 5 bases and the J gene lost 2 bases, with 17 bases spanning the gap. Each replicate PCR on the sorted subsets used 150 to 200 ng DNA (roughly 30,000 T cell genomes). Clones were read by immunoSEQ multiplex PCR, and TCRdb kept only the in-frame ones, dropping some. In the table there are about 2.4 million clones, approximately 93% of which are singletons. Caucasian adults residing in Nashville, Tennessee made up all the donors. Findings and limits, study-wide: Enrolling few donors narrowed the genetic and exposure-history diversity that was represented.

As regards this clone: Its antigen is unidentified.

This receptor was identified in a man younger than 30 in good health. Some clones in this sample may be carry-over from other donors' samples. The specimen sequenced was naive CD4+ T cells from PBMCs. The subset denotes: CD45RA+ positively selected. The rearrangement joins TRBV14 to TRBJ2-3; D assignment may be TRBD1 or TRBD2 (5 bases each). The CDR3 DNA reads as TGTGCCAGCAGCGGGGACCGGGTATATGCCACAGATACGCAGTATTTT. It is translated as CASSGDRVYATDTQYF.